This T cell receptor (beta chain) derives from a study of cytomegalovirus exposure and HLA in healthy donors. At the level of the study: Later analysis reported that the roughly 110 validation repertoires shared the platform of the 600 to 750 first-cohort repertoires.

Study-wide findings and caveats: Investigators reported under 200 TCR beta chains as tied to cytomegalovirus. The CMV antigen specificity of three CMV-associated chains was confirmed through in vitro analysis.

The study drew the donors from its approximately 110-subject validation cohort, separate from the roughly 670-subject first cohort. Some clones are missing from TCRdb's copy, which holds only in-frame ones; the method was immunoSEQ multiplex PCR. The sample carries around 140,000 clones, about 88% recorded once. The CDR3 has 16 amino acids. V was cut by 5 bases and J by 3 bases, with 20 bases left in between. Germline V gene lookup returns CDR1 SGHTA and CDR2 FQGNSA. Worth noting for this clone: The antigen is undetermined.

The clonotype was recovered from a man aged 18 to 29 in good health and CMV-seropositive. Material for sequencing was PBMCs. The genes are TRBV7-2 and TRBJ2-7; no firm D call. The CDR3 reads CASSPEVGRNLYEQYF. CDR3 DNA: TGTGCCAGCAGCCCCGAAGTGGGCAGGAATCTCTACGAGCAGTACTTC.